This T cell receptor (beta chain) was captured in a study of memory CD4+ T cells and cytomegalovirus serostatus. The wider study: Donors were healthy Belgian adults, 9 CMV seropositive and around 24 seronegative.

V dropped 0 bases and J dropped 8 bases, with 18 bases sitting between them. This CDR3 comprises 16 residues. CDR1 is LGHNA and CDR2 is YSLEER in the germline V gene. Study observations and caveats: Repertoires predicted CMV serostatus with median bootstrapped AUC of approximately 0.95. The CMV-associated TCR signature appears largely within the CD4+ memory repertoire.

The sort gate was single viable CD3+CD4+CD8-CD45RO+ cells for memory CD4+ T cells. This clone has only one observation. Its specificity is unknown. Study processing details: After removing out-of-frame reads, under 2.5 million distinct TCRbeta sequences remained. The assay was immunoSEQ multiplex PCR, and TCRdb's table has in-frame clones only and misses some. V and J calls and clone size are as listed in that table; D and trimming were resolved from the DNA. The data contain 50,000 or so clones, roughly 72% of them singletons. V usage is TRBV4-3 and J usage is TRBJ2-3; a possible D gene is TRBD2 (6 bases). The TCR sequence derives from an adult in good health and CMV-seronegative. The specimen was memory CD4+ T cells from blood. The CDR3: CASSQDPLRGLFTQYF. DNA of the CDR3: TGCGCCAGCAGCCAAGACCCCTTACGGGGACTGTTTACGCAGTATTTT.